This T cell receptor (beta chain) was found in a study of cytomegalovirus exposure and HLA in healthy donors. Overall study results and limits: For most subjects, TCR beta sequences were reported to predict HLA-A and HLA-B alleles with accuracy.

CDR3 length: 11 residues. CDR1 and CDR2 from the germline V gene are SQVTM and ANQGSEA. PCR employed 60 Vbeta and 13 Jbeta primers. TCRdb's table, derived via immunoSEQ multiplex PCR, lists solely in-frame clones and lacks some. The profile shows about 140,000 clones, around 90% of them singletons. With respect to this clone: The antigen is unknown. At one end the junction does not follow the germline gene, possibly because of a read error.

The source is a woman between 40 and 50 years old in good health and CMV-seronegative. The rearrangement uses TRBV29-1 and TRBJ2-5; D perhaps matches TRBD2 (5 bases). The end of the DNA is better explained by TRBJ2-7, so the J call may be wrong. What was sequenced was PBMCs. For the CDR3, the DNA is TGTAGCGTTACCTCATTCTACGAGCAGTACTTC. Protein product: CSVTSFYEQYF.